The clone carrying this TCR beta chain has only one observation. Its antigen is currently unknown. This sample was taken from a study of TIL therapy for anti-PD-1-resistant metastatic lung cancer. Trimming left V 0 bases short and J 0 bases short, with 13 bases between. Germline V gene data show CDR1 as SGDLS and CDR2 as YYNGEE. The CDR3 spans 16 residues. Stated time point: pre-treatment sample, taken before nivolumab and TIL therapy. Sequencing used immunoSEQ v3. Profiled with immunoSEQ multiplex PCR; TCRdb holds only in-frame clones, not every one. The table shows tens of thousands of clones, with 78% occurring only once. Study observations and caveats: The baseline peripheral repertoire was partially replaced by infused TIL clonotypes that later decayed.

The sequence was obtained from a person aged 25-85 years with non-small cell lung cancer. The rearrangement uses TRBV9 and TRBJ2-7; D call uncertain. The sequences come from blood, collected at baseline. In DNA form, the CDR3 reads TGTGCCAGCAGCGTAGCCGTGGTTGGCCCCTCCTACGAGCAGTACTTC. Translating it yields CASSVAVVGPSYEQYF.